The 10 T cell receptor beta chains in this list originate from one sample, sequenced in a study of T-cell reconstitution after alpha-beta-depleted transplantation in children. Using unique molecular identifiers, the investigators prepared the TCRbeta library. One entry per CDR3 protein results from TCRdb running MiXCR on the PCR reads. This sample has fewer than 250,000 distinct CDR3 sequences, with approximately 17% found just once. Material: PBMCs, mostly from graft donor cells, obtained 360 days after TCRalphabeta/CD19-depleted stem cell transplant. Source of these receptors: a male patient between 2 and 9 years old who had a stem cell transplant for acute lymphoblastic leukemia, so the T cells may come from the graft donor.

This clonotype was seen a few times. The chain couples TRBV12-3 or TRBV12-4 to TRBJ1-2, with a possible D match to TRBD1 (6 bases). This CDR3 region has 12 residues. V was trimmed by 6 bases and J by 3 bases, leaving 8 bases between them. Written as DNA, the CDR3 is TGTGCCAGCAGCTGGACAGACTATGGCTACACCTTC. It encodes CASSWTDYGYTF.

The chain carries TRBV18 and TRBJ2-2, with D possibly matching TRBD1 (5 bases). This CDR3 is 16 amino acids long. Trimming took 0 bases from V and 1 from J, leaving 9 bases between them. CDR1 is KGHSH, CDR2 LQKENI, per germline. CDR3 protein: CASSPPIGQNTGELFF. CDR3 nucleotides: TGTGCCAGCTCACCACCGATCGGACAGAACACCGGGGAGCTGTTTTTT.

The chain employs TRBV7-2 and TRBJ2-3; D may correspond to TRBD1 or TRBD2 (6 bases each). With 5 bases removed from V and 2 bases from J, the gap between germline ends came to 14 bases. There are 15 residues in the CDR3. Germline V gene lookup returns CDR1 SGHTA and CDR2 FQGNSA. As DNA, the CDR3 is TGTGCCAGCAGCCAAGGGGGGACGAACACAGATACGCAGTATTTT. Translated, it gives CASSQGGTNTDTQYF.

This clonotype was found many times. The chain combines TRBV5-6 with TRBJ2-1, with 8 bases matching TRBD2. The CDR3 consists of 14 residues. Looked up from germline, CDR1 is SGHDT and CDR2 is YYEEEE. V lost 4 bases and J lost 6; bases outside the gene matches: 6. The CDR3 reads CASSRRGGTNEQFF. CDR3 nucleotides: TGTGCCAGCAGCCGCCGGGGGGGAACCAATGAGCAGTTCTTC.

The chain carries TRBV5-1 and TRBJ2-1, with no clear D. Germline V gene sequence: CDR1 SGHRS, CDR2 YFSETQ. Trimming pared 4 bases from V and 6 bases from J, leaving 20 bases between. The CDR3 length is 16 residues. The CDR3 bases are TGCGCCAGCAGCCCCATTGCCAGACGGACCCCCAATGAGCAGTTCTTC. Translated, it gives CASSPIARRTPNEQFF.

The V gene is TRBV24-1, the J gene TRBJ1-1; 9 bases line up with TRBD1. The CDR3 covers 17 residues. Germline trimming cut 4 bases from V and 3 bases from J; bases unmatched to any gene: 11. Germline V lookup: CDR1 KGHDR, CDR2 SFDVKD. This CDR3 is CATSELQGAQKDTEAFF. The CDR3 bases are TGTGCCACCAGTGAATTACAGGGGGCGCAGAAAGACACTGAAGCTTTCTTT.

A few counts support this clonotype. The chain carries TRBV7-2 and TRBJ1-1, with 10 bases lining up with TRBD1. The CDR3 is made up of 15 amino acids. V lost 4 bases and J lost 4; bases outside the gene matches: 6. Germline loops: CDR1 SGHTA, CDR2 FQGNSA. CDR3 sequence (DNA): TGTGCCAGCAGCTCACGACAGGGGGCGGGCACTGAAGCTTTCTTT. This encodes CASSSRQGAGTEAFF.

The V and J genes are TRBV10-3 and TRBJ2-1, with D perhaps matching TRBD2 (6 bases). V was trimmed by 6 bases and J by 3 bases, leaving 15 bases between them. The CDR3 is 15 amino acids. CDR1 and CDR2 from the germline V gene are ENHRY and SYGVKD. The CDR3 reads CAIRRGGDVYNEQFF. DNA for the CDR3: TGTGCCATCAGGCGGGGCGGAGACGTCTACAATGAGCAGTTCTTC.

Only a few counts were recorded for this clonotype. The rearrangement uses TRBV11-2 and TRBJ2-3; D not certain. Germline V gene sequence: CDR1 SGHAT, CDR2 FQNNGV. The CDR3 spans 18 residues. Trimming cost V 2 bases and J 1 base, with 19 bases left between them. The CDR3 loop is CASSLWFRGNPRTDTQYF. The DNA of the CDR3 is TGTGCCAGCAGCTTATGGTTTAGAGGAAACCCTCGCACAGATACGCAGTATTTT.

This clonotype was picked up one time. The rearrangement joins TRBV5-1 to TRBJ2-5; D is perhaps TRBD1 (6 bases). The CDR3 runs 17 residues. Germline CDR1 and CDR2: SGHRS and YFSETQ. Trimming removed 0 bases at V and 1 base at J, with 16 bases between. In nucleotides, the CDR3 is TGCGCCAGCAGCTTGGCCCCCTTCGGACAGATCCAAGAGACCCAGTACTTC. This encodes CASSLAPFGQIQETQYF.